The T cell receptor beta chain under discussion was sequenced for a study of T cells after yellow fever vaccination. TCRdb fed the 5' RACE reads into MiXCR, producing one record per CDR3 protein. Of over 100,000 distinct CDR3 sequences listed, under 9% are singletons. Study outcomes and limitations: Most clones from primary vaccination were detected again post-booster (around 96% CD4, roughly 85% CD8). Compared with primary, the secondary response was weaker and peaked at day 5, not 15. Abundant clonotypes from the bulk population could get into FACS-sorted repertoires as contaminants.

Points on this clonotype: What it binds is unknown.

CDR3 length equals 17 residues. With V trimmed by 5 bases and J by 7 bases, 16 bases remained unmatched. The input for sequencing was CD8+ T cells sorted from PBMCs, taken 45 days after the yellow fever booster vaccination. The chain employs TRBV23-1 and TRBJ2-1; 8 bases align to TRBD2. TRBV23-1 is an open reading frame whose function is uncertain. The TCR comes from a man younger than 45 who received the YFV17D yellow fever vaccine. In DNA form, the CDR3 reads TGCGCCAGCAGTGGTTGCCGCGGACTAGCTAATAGGAATGAGCAGTTCTTC. Protein sequence: CASSGCRGLANRNEQFF.